The T cell receptor (beta chain) under discussion was sequenced for a study of blood T cell repertoires in COVID-19. Trimming left V 4 bases short and J 1 base short, with 11 bases between. The CDR3 spans 15 residues. Looked up from germline, CDR1 is MNHEY and CDR2 is SVGEGT. TCRdb's table, derived via immunoSEQ multiplex PCR, lists solely in-frame clones and lacks some. The table has around 130,000 clones, roughly 90% seen once; the top ten hold roughly 5%. This sequence originates from a man in his fifties or sixties with COVID-19, enrolled during active disease. Source material: peripheral blood. This chain connects TRBV6-2 or TRBV6-3 to TRBJ1-5, with a tentative D call TRBD1 (5 bases). The CDR3 protein is CASSLGVSSNQPQHF. The CDR3 DNA reads as TGTGCCAGCAGTTTAGGGGTATCCAGCAATCAGCCCCAGCATTTT.